Listed below are T cell receptor beta chains from one sample, sequenced in a study of blood T cells in healthy people across ages. Via MiXCR, TCRdb re-called the 5' RACE reads, giving one row per CDR3 protein. The data show about a million distinct CDR3 sequences, approximately 49% seen once. Sequencing was done on a sample of blood. The receptors stem from a man in his thirties or forties in good health. The CDR3 runs from the conserved cysteine through the conserved F or W. A D gene is named only where the DNA matches it firmly. A row's size may be missing; if present it is once, few, many or a size class.

TRBD1 | TRBJ2-1 | TRBV11-2 | NA | TGTGCCAGCAGCCTCTCGGGACAGACGTACAATGAGCAGTTCTTC | CASSLSGQTYNEQFF
NA | TRBJ1-4 | TRBV20-1 | few | TGCAGTGGGCGAACTAATGAAAAACTGTTTTTT | CSGRTNEKLFF
NA | TRBJ1-2 | TRBV6-1 | few | TGTGCCAGCACCGACGGGCGGAACTATGGCTACACCTTC | CASTDGRNYGYTF
NA | TRBJ1-5 | TRBV7-2 | NA | TGTGCCAGCAGCTTAGTCTCTCTTAGCTGGTATAGCAATCAGCCCCAGCATTTT | CASSLVSLSWYSNQPQHF
NA | TRBJ1-4 | TRBV27 | NA | TGTGCCAGCAGTTTACGAGGGTGGGAGGAAAAACTGTTTTTT | CASSLRGWEEKLFF
NA | TRBJ1-1 | TRBV7-2 | NA | TGTGCCAGCAGCTTACAGTTCACTGAAGCTTTCTTT | CASSLQFTEAFF
NA | TRBJ2-5 | TRBV25-1 | few | TGTGCCAGCAGTGATTCCAGGAGGGTTGGGGAGACCCAGTACTTC | CASSDSRRVGETQYF
NA | TRBJ1-1 | TRBV12-3/TRBV12-4 | NA | TGTGCCACCCGGGGAATTCGGAACACTGAAGCTTTCTTT | CATRGIRNTEAFF
TRBD1 | TRBJ2-7 | TRBV20-1 | many | TGCAGTGCGGCTGGGACAGGCACGACCTACGAGCAGTACTTC | CSAAGTGTTYEQYF
NA | TRBJ1-1 | TRBV14 | NA | TGTGCCAGCAGCCAAGTTGGGAATGGGTGTGAAGCTTTCTTT | CASSQVGNGCEAFF
NA | TRBJ1-2 | TRBV7-2 | NA | TGTGCCAGCAGCTTAGTGGGCAGGTCAGCTAACTATGGCTACACCTTC | CASSLVGRSANYGYTF
TRBD2 | TRBJ2-3 | TRBV5-1 | many | TGCGCCAGCAGCTCCGGTTTTAGCGGGAATACAGATACGCAGTATTTT | CASSSGFSGNTDTQYF
NA | TRBJ2-3 | TRBV6-2/TRBV6-3 | many | TGTGCCAGCAGTTACTCGACCGAGACAGATACGCAGTATTTT | CASSYSTETDTQYF
NA | TRBJ2-7 | TRBV6-1 | NA | TGTGCCAGCAGTGAAGGACTGGGAGTAACCTACGAGCAGTACTTC | CASSEGLGVTYEQYF
NA | TRBJ1-1 | TRBV7-9 | few | TGTGCCAGCAGCTCAGATCACATAAACACTGAAGCTTTCTTT | CASSSDHINTEAFF
NA | TRBJ1-4 | TRBV20-1 | once | TGCAGTGCTAGAGAGCGGTTTTGGGGTAATGAAAAACTGTTTTTT | CSARERFWGNEKLFF
NA | TRBJ2-1 | TRBV3-1 | NA | TGTGCCAGCAGCCGGGGCGCGGGGTCCTACAATGAGCAGTTCTTC | CASSRGAGSYNEQFF